Given below is one T cell receptor (beta chain) in context. No antigen is known for it. Trimming cost V 3 bases and J 1 base; bases outside gene matches: 6. Germline CDR1 KGHSH, CDR2 LQKENI. The CDR3 loop spans 16 amino acids. This sample was included in a study of vaccination effects on CD4 cells after COVID-19. Study-level background: IL-2 at approximately 10 IU/ml and peptides at about 10 ug/ml were added to cultured PBMC, around 2 million per well.

At the end of 10 days of culture, CD4+ T cells were isolated. Of the BNT162b2 and mRNA-1273 vaccines, participants received two doses of one or the other. On day 3 and again on day 7, half the medium was replaced with IL-2 medium. TCRdb keeps only in-frame clones here, not all; method: immunoSEQ multiplex PCR. The sample lists about 40,000 clones, around 71% occurring once. This specimen was CD4+ T cells from PBMCs cultured without peptide, taken after COVID-19 vaccination. The chain links TRBV18 to TRBJ1-1; 9 nucleotides align to TRBD1. The TCR sequence derives from a human donor who received a COVID-19 vaccine. In DNA, the CDR3 is TGTGCCAGCTCACCCCAGGGACAGGGTTCGAACACTGAAGCTTTCTTT. This codes for CASSPQGQGSNTEAFF.